Each of the 26 T cell receptor beta chains below was sequenced from the same sample in a study of cytomegalovirus exposure and HLA in healthy donors. PCR was performed using 60 Vbeta and 13 Jbeta primers. Measured with immunoSEQ multiplex PCR; TCRdb has only the in-frame clones, and not every one. Of approximately 190,000 clones detected, about nine tenths appear once; the ten largest clones hold around 0.99%. Sequenced input: PBMCs. The receptors were sampled from a boy aged 2 to 10 in good health and CMV-seronegative.

This clone was picked up a small number of times. This chain uses TRBV28 with TRBJ2-1, with D maybe TRBD2 (6 bases). V was cut by 2 bases and J by 2 bases, with 19 bases left in between. The CDR3 has 18 amino acids. Germline CDR1 MDHEN, CDR2 SYDVKM. The CDR3 nucleotides read TGTGCCAGCAGTTTAAAGGTAGGGAGGCGGGAAGCCTACAATGAGCAGTTCTTC. It specifies CASSLKVGRREAYNEQFF.

The chain combines TRBV28 with TRBJ2-4; possibly TRBD1 for D (7 bases). There are 15 residues in the CDR3. Germline V lookup: CDR1 MDHEN, CDR2 SYDVKM. The V gene lost 7 bases and the J gene lost 0 bases, with 13 bases spanning the gap. CDR3 sequence reads: CASNPGDRAKNIQYF. CDR3 sequence (DNA): TGTGCCAGCAACCCGGGGGACAGAGCCAAAAACATTCAGTACTTC.

V usage is TRBV5-4 and J usage is TRBJ2-1; TRBD2 matches at 10 bases. Germline CDR1 SGHNT, CDR2 YYREEE (reference sequence). This CDR3 is 15 amino acids long. V trimming: 0 bases; J trimming: 9 bases; junction bases outside the gene matches: 6. This CDR3 reads CASSLGMLAGVEQFF. The CDR3 DNA sequence: TGTGCCAGCAGCTTGGGGATGCTAGCGGGAGTTGAGCAGTTCTTC.

The chain carries TRBV5-1 and TRBJ1-5; 7 nucleotides agree with TRBD1. In germline, CDR1 is SGHRS, CDR2 YFSETQ. The V and J ends lost 4 bases and 5 bases, in that order; junction bases with no gene match: 3. This CDR3 region has 13 residues. The CDR3 DNA is TGCGCCAGCAGCCCCACAGGGGATCAGCCCCAGCATTTT. Translated: CASSPTGDQPQHF.

This clone has just one count. This rearrangement joins TRBV30 to TRBJ2-3; 9 bases fit TRBD1. V dropped 5 bases and J dropped 3; count of bases not matched to a gene: 9. The CDR3 length is 15 residues. Looked up from germline, CDR1 is GTSNPN and CDR2 is SVGIG (reference sequence). Written as DNA, the CDR3 is TGTGCCTGGGGCACCTGGACAGGGGATACAGATACGCAGTATTTT. Translation: CAWGTWTGDTDTQYF.

The V and J genes are TRBV9 and TRBJ2-3; 15 positions match TRBD2. The CDR3 length is 21 residues. Germline CDR1 SGDLS, CDR2 YYNGEE. After removal of 3 bases from V and 1 base from J, the junction contained 15 bases not matched to a gene. CDR3 loop: CASSEGLSGLAGGLGTDTQYF. CDR3 bases: TGTGCCAGCAGCGAGGGATTATCCGGACTAGCGGGGGGGCTGGGCACAGATACGCAGTATTTT.

The CDR3, as DNA: TGTGCCAGCTCACCGGGACTAGCGGGGGCCTACAATGAGCAGTTCTTC. This translates into CASSPGLAGAYNEQFF. The chain is built from TRBV18 and TRBJ2-1, with 14 nucleotides matching TRBD2. Looked up from germline, CDR1 is KGHSH and CDR2 is LQKENI. This CDR3 region has 16 residues. V shed 3 bases, J shed 2 bases, and the junction held 0 bases outside the gene matches.

This clone was recorded only once. This sequence joins TRBV19 and TRBJ2-5; tentative D call: TRBD2 (5 bases). The V end was cut by 3 bases, the J end by 1 base, with 9 bases between. Germline CDR1 LNHDA, CDR2 SQIVND (reference sequence). The CDR3 totals 14 residues. CDR3 in DNA: TGTGCCAGTAGTATCACGGGGTCCCAAGAGACCCAGTACTTC. Protein sequence: CASSITGSQETQYF.

The rearrangement links TRBV5-4 to TRBJ1-1; 9 nucleotides line up with TRBD1. Per germline, CDR1 SGHNT and CDR2 YYREEE (reference sequence). There are 16 residues in the CDR3. Trimming removed 4 bases from V and 1 base from J; junction bases left unmatched: 8. The CDR3 here is CASSPGQGLPNTEAFF. Here the CDR3 DNA reads TGTGCCAGCAGCCCGGGACAGGGCTTACCGAACACTGAAGCTTTCTTT.

This sequence joins TRBV18 and TRBJ1-3; unclear D gene. V was clipped by 5 bases and J by 2 bases, with 13 bases between them. The CDR3 length is 15 residues. The germline V gene encodes CDR1 KGHSH and CDR2 LQKENI. The CDR3 spells CASSTGSLAGNTIYF. The CDR3 bases are TGTGCCAGCTCAACGGGGTCCTTGGCTGGAAACACCATATATTTT.

Remarks on this clone: Other DNA sequences in this specimen translate into the identical CDR3. V usage is TRBV9 and J usage is TRBJ1-2; the D is unclear. The CDR3 runs to 14 residues. Deletions cut 2 bases from V and 0 bases from J, with 8 bases between. In germline, CDR1 is SGDLS, CDR2 YYNGEE. The chain's CDR3 is CASSVLSANYGYTF. The DNA for the CDR3 is TGTGCCAGCAGCGTCCTATCGGCTAACTATGGCTACACCTTC.

The chain has TRBV7-2 and TRBJ2-3; 8 positions match TRBD2. CDR1 is SGHTA and CDR2 is FQGNSA in the germline V gene. This CDR3 comprises 15 residues. J lost 8 bases, V lost 10 bases, and 17 bases had no gene match. The CDR3 DNA reads as TGTGCCACTCCAGACTCGCGGGGGGCACGAATTACGCAGTATTTT. Protein: CATPDSRGARITQYF.

The chain has TRBV5-1 and TRBJ1-3; D not certain. The CDR3 runs 15 residues. The V and J ends lost 0 bases and 0 bases respectively, with 7 bases between them. CDR1 SGHRS and CDR2 YFSETQ come from the germline V gene. The CDR3 coding sequence is TGCGCCAGCAGCTTGGCCCCGGTCTCTGGAAACACCATATATTTT. It encodes CASSLAPVSGNTIYF. Full variable domain (remainder filled in from reference TRBV5-1 and TRBJ1-3): KAGVTQTPRYLIKTRGQQVTLSCSPISGHRSVSWYQQTPGQGLQFLFEYFSETQRNKGNFPGRFSGRQFSNSRSEMNVSTLELGDSALYLCASSLAPVSGNTIYFGEGSWLTVV.

This clone was seen once. V gene TRBV6-5 combines with J gene TRBJ2-5, with a weak D call TRBD1 (6 bases). The V end was cut by 3 bases, the J end by 3 bases, with 14 bases between. The CDR3 runs 15 residues. Germline V CDR1 and CDR2: MNHEY, SVGAGI. CDR3 nucleotides: TGTGCCAGCAGTTATGGCAGGGGTTTGAAAGAGACCCAGTACTTC. This codes for CASSYGRGLKETQYF.

The J gene is TRBJ2-4, the V gene TRBV7-8, with TRBD2 matching 11 bases. Per germline, CDR1 SGHVS and CDR2 FQNEAQ. The V gene end was trimmed by 4 bases and the J gene end by 8 bases; junction bases not matched to a gene: 10. The length of the CDR3 is 16 residues. Written as DNA, the CDR3 is TGTGCCAGCAGCTCTTCACTAGCGGGAGTTGGTCACATTCAGTACTTC. This gives the protein CASSSSLAGVGHIQYF.

The CDR3 DNA is TGTGCCAGCTCACCAAAGGCTACAGGGGGCTTGTCTGGAAACACCATATATTTT. It translates to CASSPKATGGLSGNTIYF. J is TRBJ1-3 and V is TRBV18; 9 bases line up with TRBD1. Germline V gene sequence: CDR1 KGHSH, CDR2 LQKENI. Trimming cost V 2 bases and J 1 base; bases outside gene matches: 9. CDR3 length equals 18 residues.

The chain joins TRBV7-8 to TRBJ1-5; 9 nucleotides line up with TRBD1. The germline V gene encodes CDR1 SGHVS and CDR2 FQNEAQ. This CDR3 has 16 residues. The junction had 11 bases not matched to a gene; V was cut back by 4 bases and J by 7 bases. CDR3 nucleotide sequence: TGTGCCAGCAGCTCGGCCCGGGACAGGGTGGGACAGCCCCAGCATTTT. Amino acid sequence: CASSSARDRVGQPQHF.

The chain carries TRBV19 and TRBJ2-3, with 9 bases that match TRBD2. Germline CDR1 LNHDA, CDR2 SQIVND (reference sequence). V was pared by 5 bases and J by 4 bases, with 13 bases of the junction left unmatched. The CDR3 extends over 17 amino acids. Here the CDR3 reads CASSADRRTSGPDTQYF. CDR3 bases: TGTGCCAGTAGTGCAGACCGACGCACTAGCGGGCCAGATACGCAGTATTTT.

The DNA of the CDR3 is TGTGCCAGCAGCCAATACCCCCCCCTAGCGGGATTATGGACCCAGTACTTC. It specifies CASSQYPPLAGLWTQYF. The chain recombines TRBV5-6 with TRBJ2-5, with 9 bases aligning to TRBD2. V lost 4 bases, J lost 7 bases, and 17 bases stayed unmatched. Germline V CDR1 and CDR2: SGHDT, YYEEEE. CDR3 length equals 17 residues.

The chain has TRBV19 and TRBJ1-1; weak D call: TRBD1 (6 bases). From germline, CDR1 is LNHDA and CDR2 SQIVND (reference sequence). The CDR3 consists of 14 residues. V was shortened by 5 bases and J by 0 bases, with 10 bases between the two germline ends. The CDR3 sequence is CASSVGQLNTEAFF. For the CDR3, the DNA is TGTGCCAGTAGTGTGGGACAACTGAACACTGAAGCTTTCTTT.

V and J are TRBV2 and TRBJ1-2, with 9 bases fitting TRBD1. V lost 3 bases and J lost 8; bases outside the gene matches: 4. The CDR3 is 13 amino acids. Germline V gene data show CDR1 as SNHLY and CDR2 as FYNNEI. CDR3 sequence reads: CASSDPGQGGYTF. The CDR3 DNA follows: TGTGCCAGCAGTGACCCGGGACAGGGCGGCTACACCTTC.

DNA for the CDR3: TGTGCCAGCAGTTTCCGGCGGGACAGGGCGAACTATGGCTACACCTTC. Amino acids: CASSFRRDRANYGYTF. The V and J genes are TRBV28 and TRBJ1-2; 9 bases are shared with TRBD1. The V gene's germline CDR1 is MDHEN and CDR2 SYDVKM. The CDR3 consists of 16 residues. V was pared by 3 bases and J by 2 bases, with 7 bases of the junction left unmatched.

This sequence joins TRBV11-2 and TRBJ2-1; TRBD2 agrees at 13 bases. The V segment lost 6 bases and the J segment 10 bases; nucleotides outside the gene matches: 6. Germline-derived CDR1 and CDR2 are SGHAT and FQNNGV. The length of the CDR3 is 14 residues. The CDR3 loop is CASRLAGGPEEQFF. The DNA for the CDR3 is TGTGCCAGCAGACTAGCGGGAGGGCCGGAGGAGCAGTTCTTC.

This clone has only one observation. The rearrangement uses TRBV7-9 and TRBJ2-1; 7 bases fit TRBD2. This CDR3 is 17 amino acids long. CDR1 is SEHNR and CDR2 is FQNEAQ in the germline V gene (reference sequence). J was trimmed by 4 bases and V by 1 base; bases with no gene match: 10. CDR3 protein: CASSLGGTGGGYNEQFF. CDR3 bases: TGTGCCAGCAGCTTAGGCGGGACGGGAGGAGGATACAATGAGCAGTTCTTC.

CDR3 nucleotides: TGCGCCAGCAGCCGGGGGTCTGAGCAGTACTTC. Translating gives CASSRGSEQYF. V usage is TRBV5-1 and J usage is TRBJ2-7; D perhaps matches TRBD2 (6 bases). Germline CDR1 SGHRS, CDR2 YFSETQ. V lost 4 bases and J lost 7, with 9 bases in between. This CDR3 has 11 amino acids.

This clone was counted a single time. The chain links TRBV5-1 to TRBJ2-7; 10 nucleotides match TRBD2. The V segment lost 6 bases and the J segment 2 bases; nucleotides outside the gene matches: 11. Germline V gives CDR1 SGHRS, CDR2 YFSETQ. The CDR3 length is 16 residues. CDR3 residues: CASKEGLAGATYEQYF. DNA of the CDR3: TGCGCCAGCAAAGAGGGTCTAGCGGGGGCCACCTACGAGCAGTACTTC.